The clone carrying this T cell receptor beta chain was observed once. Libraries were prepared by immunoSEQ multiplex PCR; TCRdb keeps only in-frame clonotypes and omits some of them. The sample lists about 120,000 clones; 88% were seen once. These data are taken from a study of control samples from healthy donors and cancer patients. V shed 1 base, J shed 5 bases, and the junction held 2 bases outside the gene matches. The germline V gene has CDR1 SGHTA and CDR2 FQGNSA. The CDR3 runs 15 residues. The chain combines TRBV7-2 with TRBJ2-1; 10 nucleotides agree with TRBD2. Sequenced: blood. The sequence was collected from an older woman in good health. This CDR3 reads CASSLVSGGNNEQFF. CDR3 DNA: TGTGCCAGCAGCTTAGTTAGCGGGGGGAACAATGAGCAGTTCTTC.